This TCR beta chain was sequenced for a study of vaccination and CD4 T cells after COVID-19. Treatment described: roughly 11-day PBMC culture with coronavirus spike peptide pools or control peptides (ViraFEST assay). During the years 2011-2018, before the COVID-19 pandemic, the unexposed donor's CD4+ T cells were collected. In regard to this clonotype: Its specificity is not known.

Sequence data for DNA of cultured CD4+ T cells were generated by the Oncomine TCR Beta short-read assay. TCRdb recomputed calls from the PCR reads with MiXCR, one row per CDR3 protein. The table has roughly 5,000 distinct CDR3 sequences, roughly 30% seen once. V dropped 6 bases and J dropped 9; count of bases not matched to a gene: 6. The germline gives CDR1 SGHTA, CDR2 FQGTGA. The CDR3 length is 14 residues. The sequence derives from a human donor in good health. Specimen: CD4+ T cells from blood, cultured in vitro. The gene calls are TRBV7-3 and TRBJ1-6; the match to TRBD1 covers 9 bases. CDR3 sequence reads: CASSTGGNGSPLHF. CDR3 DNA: TGTGCCAGCAGTACAGGGGGCAACGGTTCACCCCTCCACTTT.